Listed below are T cell receptor beta chains from one sample, sequenced in a study of T cell responses to AZD1222 COVID-19 vaccine. Using immunoSEQ multiplex PCR, the repertoire was profiled, and TCRdb retains in-frame clones only, with some absent. The repertoire holds roughly 120,000 clones, with about nine tenths as singletons. This specimen consisted of peripheral blood, obtained 28 days after the second AZD1222 dose. Every receptor here comes from an adult who received the AZD1222 COVID-19 vaccine. Both conserved end residues are part of each CDR3. A D gene is named only where the DNA matches it firmly. Rows may omit the clone size; those that give it use once, few, many or a size class.

clone_size	v_call	j_call	d_call	cdr3_nt	cdr3_aa
-	TRBV4-3	TRBJ2-3	-	TGCGCCAGCAGCCAGCAAGCAGGAATAGATACGCAGTATTTT	CASSQQAGIDTQYF
-	TRBV29-1	TRBJ1-1	-	TGCAGCGTGGGAGGTTGGGGGAACACTGAAGCTTTCTTT	CSVGGWGNTEAFF
once	TRBV24-1	TRBJ1-1	TRBD1	TGTGCCACCAGTGGAAGGACAGGGGGATACACTGAAGCTTTCTTT	CATSGRTGGYTEAFF
-	TRBV6-1	TRBJ2-7	-	TGTGCCAGCAGTGAAAGGGTGGGATACAGGTCGATCTTC	CASSERVGYRSIF
-	TRBV7-2	TRBJ2-1	TRBD2	TGTGCCAGCAGTCCGCTTGGACTAGCGGGGGGGCAGCTGTTCTTC	CASSPLGLAGGQLFF
once	TRBV29-1	TRBJ2-1	TRBD1	TGCAGCGTTGGACAGGGGGACAATGAGCAGTTCTTC	CSVGQGDNEQFF
once	TRBV5-4	TRBJ1-1	-	TGTGCCAGCAGCAGGGGGGAGAACACTGAAGCTTTCTTT	CASSRGENTEAFF
-	TRBV19	TRBJ1-2	TRBD1	TGTGCCAGTAGTTCCCGGGCAGGGGGCTTTGGCTACACCTTC	CASSSRAGGFGYTF
-	TRBV4-1	TRBJ1-4	TRBD1	TGCGCCAGCAGCATCAGTACAGGGGGCATTGAAAAACTGTTTTTT	CASSISTGGIEKLFF
once	TRBV6-5	TRBJ2-5	-	TGTGCCAGCGGATTCCCCCGTATGGGGGAGACCCAGTACTTC	CASGFPRMGETQYF
-	TRBV5-1	TRBJ2-1	TRBD2	TGCGCCAGCAGTATCGGGGGGGCCTCCTACAATGAGCAGTTCTTC	CASSIGGASYNEQFF
-	TRBV4-3	TRBJ1-2	TRBD1	TGCGCCAGCAGCCAAGACGACAGGGTAGGATATGGCTACACCTTC	CASSQDDRVGYGYTF
-	TRBV2	TRBJ2-1	TRBD2	TGTGCCAGCAGTTTAGCGGGGCTCCCCATGTATGAGCAGTTCTTC	CASSLAGLPMYEQFF
-	TRBV5-1	TRBJ2-3	TRBD2	TGCGCCAGCAGTGGGACTAGGGGCACAGATACGCAGTATTTT	CASSGTRGTDTQYF
-	TRBV29-1	TRBJ1-1	-	TGCAGCGTTGAGAAGGGACCGTCGAACACTGAAGCTTTCTTT	CSVEKGPSNTEAFF
-	TRBV18	TRBJ2-3	-	TGTGCCAGCGCCCCCGGGGGGCTGGTCACAGATACGCAGTATTTT	CASAPGGLVTDTQYF
-	TRBV2	TRBJ2-2	-	TGTGCCAGCACCCAGACCGGGGAGCTGTTTTTT	CASTQTGELFF
-	TRBV5-5	TRBJ2-1	-	TGTGCCAGCAGCTTGGTTTTAGCGGATCGTTTTCACGTTTACAATGAGCAGTTCTTC	CASSLVLADRFHVYNEQFF
once	TRBV27	TRBJ2-7	TRBD1	TGTGCCAGCAGTTTAACGGGGACAGGGTCCTACGAGCAGTACTTC	CASSLTGTGSYEQYF
-	TRBV6-5	TRBJ1-5	-	TGTGCCAGCAGTCCCCAACCGTTTTCCAATCAGCCCCAGCATTTT	CASSPQPFSNQPQHF
-	TRBV19	TRBJ1-5	TRBD1	TGTGCCAGTAGAAGGACAGGGAACAATCAGCCCCAGCATTTT	CASRRTGNNQPQHF
-	TRBV29-1	TRBJ2-3	-	TGCAGCGCCTATAGGGGGAGCACAGATACGCAGTATTTT	CSAYRGSTDTQYF
-	TRBV19	TRBJ1-5	TRBD1	TGTGCCAGTAGTACGACGACAGGGATTAGCAATCAGCCCCAGCATTTT	CASSTTTGISNQPQHF
-	TRBV6-2/TRBV6-3	TRBJ2-1	TRBD2	TGTGCCAGCAGTCTAGGGATGGTAGCGGGGGCCTACAATGAGCAGTTCTTC	CASSLGMVAGAYNEQFF
-	TRBV11-2	TRBJ1-2	-	TGTGCCAGCAGCTCCCCCGCGAACTATGGCTACACCTTC	CASSSPANYGYTF
-	TRBV3-1/TRBV3-2	TRBJ1-2	-	TGTGCCAGCAGCCCCCAGGTGGGAGGGAACTATGGCTACACCTTC	CASSPQVGGNYGYTF
-	TRBV15	TRBJ1-2	-	TGTGCCACCAGCAGAGACCAAGGGCCCTATGGCTACACCTTC	CATSRDQGPYGYTF
-	TRBV19	TRBJ1-1	TRBD1	TGTGCCAGTAGTACCACCCAGGGGACAGGGGGTCGGAACACTGAAGCTTTCTTT	CASSTTQGTGGRNTEAFF
-	TRBV19	TRBJ1-6	-	TGTGCCAGTAGTATAACCCCCGAGGTCTCACCCCTCCACTTT	CASSITPEVSPLHF
-	TRBV3-1/TRBV3-2	TRBJ1-2	TRBD1	TGTGCCAGCAGCCCATCTACCGGGACAGGAGCAAACTATGGCTACACCTTC	CASSPSTGTGANYGYTF
-	TRBV10-3	TRBJ2-2	-	TGTGCCATCAGTGAATTAGGGGCTTTCACCGGGGAGCTGTTTTTT	CAISELGAFTGELFF
-	TRBV7-2	TRBJ1-2	-	TGTGCCAGCAGCTTCCTGGTTTCTCTGTATGGCTACACCTTC	CASSFLVSLYGYTF
few	TRBV7-7	TRBJ1-6	-	TGTGCCAGCAGAACGGGGATTCCACTGAGCTCCTATAATTCACCCCTCCACTTT	CASRTGIPLSSYNSPLHF
-	TRBV7-2	TRBJ2-5	TRBD1	TGTGCCAGCAGCGCCACAGGGGGCAGAGAGACCCAGTACTTC	CASSATGGRETQYF
-	TRBV5-1	TRBJ1-1	-	TGCGCCAGCAGCTTGGCTGACAGTGAAGCTTTCTTT	CASSLADSEAFF
-	TRBV7-8	TRBJ2-7	TRBD1	TGTGCCAGCAGCATGGACAGGACCCTTAGTGAGCAGTACTTC	CASSMDRTLSEQYF
-	TRBV11-2	TRBJ1-1	-	TGTGCCAGCAGCTTAAACCGGGATGAAGCTTTCTTT	CASSLNRDEAFF
once	TRBV9	TRBJ2-3	-	TGTGCCAGCAGCGTAGGACCTTTTGGAGATACGCAGTATTTT	CASSVGPFGDTQYF
-	TRBV7-3	TRBJ2-6	-	TGTGCCAGCAGCTTATCCACAGGGTATACTGGGGCCAACGTCCTGACTTTC	CASSLSTGYTGANVLTF